Presented here are 24 T cell receptor beta chains from one specimen sequenced in a study of CD4 T cells in relation to SARS-CoV-2 and coronaviruses. Assay: immunoSEQ multiplex PCR; the TCRdb copy retains only in-frame clones and omits some. In the table there are 35,000 to 45,000 clones, more than 75% of which are singletons. Sequenced sample: memory CD4+ T cells from PBMCs. The receptors stem from an adult with COVID-19.

In this sample, this clone turned up once. The CDR3 is CASSEAGTGDEKLFF. CDR3 nucleotide sequence: TGTGCCAGCAGCGAGGCCGGGACAGGGGATGAAAAACTGTTTTTT. The rearrangement links TRBV9 to TRBJ1-4, with 10 bases that match TRBD1. The V and J ends lost 3 bases and 6 bases, in that order; junction bases with no gene match: 5. Germline V gene sequence: CDR1 SGDLS, CDR2 YYNGEE. This CDR3 has 15 residues.

The CDR3: CSVDRGGTEYGYTF. The CDR3 DNA follows: TGCAGCGTTGATCGGGGTGGGACGGAATATGGCTACACCTTC. The rearrangement links TRBV29-1 to TRBJ1-2, with D perhaps matching TRBD1 (5 bases). CDR3 size: 14 residues. The V gene's germline CDR1 is SQVTM and CDR2 ANQGSEA. Trimming took off 3 bases at V and 5 bases at J, with 16 bases between the two ends.

The rearrangement joins TRBV6-5 to TRBJ1-5; D perhaps matches TRBD1 (5 bases). Germline-derived CDR1 and CDR2 are MNHEY and SVGAGI. V dropped 3 bases and J dropped 3 bases, with 12 bases sitting between them. The CDR3 totals 15 residues. CDR3 amino acids: CASSYDRGDNQPQHF. The CDR3 DNA sequence: TGTGCCAGCAGTTATGACCGGGGGGACAATCAGCCCCAGCATTTT.

The V call is TRBV5-1, the J call TRBJ2-3; TRBD1 aligns across 10 bases. The CDR3 loop spans 16 amino acids. Germline-derived CDR1 and CDR2 are SGHRS and YFSETQ. V was clipped by 0 bases and J by 3 bases; unmatched bases: 4. DNA of the CDR3: TGCGCCAGCAGCTTGGAGGGACAGGGGAGAACAGATACGCAGTATTTT. It specifies CASSLEGQGRTDTQYF.

The CDR3 DNA follows: TGTGCCAGCAGCCTGACTAGCGGGGGGGCTAATGAGCAGTTCTTC. This sequence encodes CASSLTSGGANEQFF. This chain connects TRBV11-3 to TRBJ2-1; 14 bases align to TRBD2. Per the germline V gene, CDR1 is SGHNT and CDR2 is YENEEA. The CDR3 has 15 residues. The J segment lost 7 bases and the V segment lost 5 bases, leaving 4 bases of the junction unmatched.

The chain combines TRBV18 with TRBJ1-6; the D is unclear. This CDR3 spans 14 amino acids. CDR1 KGHSH and CDR2 LQKENI come from the germline V gene. Trimming shortened V by 3 bases and J by 8 bases, and 11 bases separated the two germline ends. CDR3 residues: CASSPRFLDSPLHF. The CDR3 nucleotides read TGTGCCAGCTCACCTAGGTTCCTCGATTCACCCCTCCACTTT.

This clone appeared a single time. V gene TRBV6-4 combines with J gene TRBJ1-2; possible D gene TRBD1, 6 bases. This CDR3 spans 13 amino acids. CDR1 MRHNA and CDR2 SNTAGT come from the germline V gene. Trimming took 5 bases from V and 2 from J, leaving 9 bases between them. CDR3 in DNA: TGTGCCAGCAGTTCCGACAGGAACTATGGCTACACCTTC. As protein: CASSSDRNYGYTF.

V is TRBV5-4 and J is TRBJ1-6; TRBD1 aligns across 9 bases. The CDR3 extends over 15 amino acids. After removal of 4 bases from V and 6 bases from J, the junction contained 5 bases not matched to a gene. Germline V gene sequence: CDR1 SGHNT, CDR2 YYREEE (reference sequence). The CDR3 nucleotides are TGTGCCAGCAGCCAACCGGGACAGGGTAATTCACCCCTCCACTTT. This codes for CASSQPGQGNSPLHF.

The chain combines TRBV5-4 with TRBJ2-3, with unresolved D. V was clipped by 4 bases and J by 1 base, with 10 bases between them. Germline CDR1 is SGHNT and CDR2 is YYREEE (reference sequence). The CDR3 spans 14 residues. The CDR3 is CASSPKAGTDTQYF. The CDR3 coding sequence is TGTGCCAGCAGCCCCAAGGCGGGCACAGATACGCAGTATTTT.

This chain uses TRBV5-1 with TRBJ2-5, with D maybe TRBD2 (5 bases). CDR1 SGHRS and CDR2 YFSETQ come from the germline V gene. This CDR3 has 14 amino acids. Trimming pared 4 bases from V and 0 bases from J, leaving 10 bases between. The CDR3 region has the DNA TGCGCCAGCAGCAAGACTACAAACCAAGAGACCCAGTACTTC. Translating gives CASSKTTNQETQYF. Based on the CDR3 plus reference TRBV5-1 and TRBJ2-5, the full variable domain is KAGVTQTPRYLIKTRGQQVTLSCSPISGHRSVSWYQQTPGQGLQFLFEYFSETQRNKGNFPGRFSGRQFSNSRSEMNVSTLELGDSALYLCASSKTTNQETQYFGPGTRLLVL.

This clone came up once. The CDR3, as DNA: TGTGCCAGCAACCCCGGTGGGGCCAACGTCCTGACTTTC. This codes for CASNPGGANVLTF. The gene calls are TRBV6-2 or TRBV6-3 and TRBJ2-6; D gene ambiguous. V was cut by 7 bases and J by 3 bases, with 7 bases left in between. Germline loops: CDR1 MNHEY, CDR2 SVGEGT. This CDR3 region has 13 residues.

The V call is TRBV5-6, the J call TRBJ1-2; D is perhaps TRBD1 (5 bases). CDR3 size: 12 residues. Between the trimmed V and J ends, which lost 2 bases and 7 bases, there was a span of 9 bases. The germline V gene encodes CDR1 SGHDT and CDR2 YYEEEE. CDR3 nucleotide sequence: TGTGCCAGCAGCTTCGGGGCGGGTGGCTACACCTTC. Translating gives CASSFGAGGYTF.

The rearrangement uses TRBV6-5 and TRBJ2-2, with D unresolved. This CDR3 contains 13 residues. Trimming removed 2 bases from V and 9 bases from J, with 10 bases in between. Germline assignment: CDR1 MNHEY and CDR2 SVGAGI. CDR3 in DNA: TGTGCCAGCAGTTACCGGAACGCGCGGGAGCTGTTTTTT. Residues: CASSYRNARELFF.

The chain links TRBV6-5 to TRBJ1-1; D gene unclear. Germline V gene data show CDR1 as MNHEY and CDR2 as SVGAGI. Trimming removed 6 bases from V and 1 base from J, with 12 bases in between. The CDR3 has 14 residues. CDR3 protein: CASSETGKNTEAFF. The CDR3 nucleotides are TGTGCCAGCAGCGAGACGGGGAAGAACACTGAAGCTTTCTTT.

This chain uses TRBV6-6 with TRBJ2-7, with TRBD1 as a possible D gene (5 bases). The CDR3 consists of 13 residues. Germline lookup yields CDR1 MNHNY and CDR2 SVGAGI (reference sequence). Deletions cut 5 bases from V and 2 bases from J, with 10 bases between. The CDR3 sequence: CASSRQSPYEQYF. In nucleotides, the CDR3 is TGTGCCAGCAGTAGACAGAGTCCCTACGAGCAGTACTTC.

This sequence joins TRBV7-2 and TRBJ2-2, with 9 bases matching TRBD2. Germline CDR1 reads SGHTA; CDR2 reads FQGNSA. J lost 0 bases, V lost 1 base, and 3 bases had no gene match. CDR3 length: 17 residues. The CDR3 is CASSLVAGASNTGELFF. DNA of the CDR3: TGTGCCAGCAGCTTAGTAGCGGGGGCCTCGAACACCGGGGAGCTGTTTTTT. Complete variable domain (other parts from reference TRBV7-2 and TRBJ2-2): GAGVSQSPSNKVTEKGKDVELRCDPISGHTALYWYRQSLGQGLEFLIYFQGNSAPDKSGLPSDRFSAERTGGSVSTLTIQRTQQEDSAVYLCASSLVAGASNTGELFFGEGSRLTVL.

The V call is TRBV5-4, the J call TRBJ1-1; D unresolved. CDR3 length: 16 residues. Trimming pared 4 bases from V and 6 bases from J, leaving 22 bases between. Germline V gives CDR1 SGHNT, CDR2 YYREEE (reference sequence). The CDR3 region has the DNA TGTGCCAGCAGCCCTGGTTCCCATTTTGGGAAACCTGAAGCTTTCTTT. It yields the protein CASSPGSHFGKPEAFF.

The chain carries TRBV5-4 and TRBJ2-7; D gene unclear. The CDR3 runs 15 residues. Trimming took off 4 bases at V and 7 bases at J, with 21 bases between the two ends. Germline CDR1 and CDR2: SGHNT and YYREEE (reference sequence). DNA of the CDR3: TGTGCCAGCAGCCCGGCAAGCCGAGCCCTGGGGGAGCAGTACTTC. It translates to CASSPASRALGEQYF.

J is TRBJ2-1 and V is TRBV11-2; D is ambiguous. The CDR3 runs 16 residues. The V end lost 5 bases, the J end lost 0 bases, and 14 bases lay between the germline ends. The germline V gene has CDR1 SGHAT and CDR2 FQNNGV. The CDR3 is CASSKRLLGSYNEQFF. The CDR3 bases are TGTGCCAGCAGCAAGAGACTGCTTGGCTCCTACAATGAGCAGTTCTTC.

The rearrangement links TRBV19 to TRBJ2-2; 10 positions match TRBD1. This CDR3 has 16 residues. With 5 bases clipped from V and 5 bases from J, the junction kept 8 bases outside the gene matches. Germline CDR1 reads LNHDA; CDR2 reads SQIVND (reference sequence). CDR3 sequence: CASSQGQGVRTGELFF. The DNA for the CDR3 is TGTGCCAGTAGTCAAGGACAGGGGGTAAGGACCGGGGAGCTGTTTTTT.

The chain employs TRBV9 and TRBJ2-1; TRBD2 matches 8 bases. Looked up from germline, CDR1 is SGDLS and CDR2 is YYNGEE. V shed 0 bases, J shed 4 bases, and the junction held 9 bases outside the gene matches. The CDR3 runs 17 residues. CDR3 DNA: TGTGCCAGCAGCGTAGGGCTTGATCAGCGGGGGTACAATGAGCAGTTCTTC. It codes for CASSVGLDQRGYNEQFF.

This chain links TRBV6-2 or TRBV6-3 with TRBJ1-2; D remains ambiguous. V lost 4 bases, J lost 0 bases, and 12 bases lay in between. The CDR3 totals 15 residues. Germline CDR1 reads MNHEY; CDR2 reads SVGEGT. CDR3 in amino acids: CASSLGPLPNYGYTF. CDR3 DNA sequence: TGTGCCAGCAGTTTAGGGCCCCTCCCTAACTATGGCTACACCTTC.

The chain carries TRBV9 and TRBJ2-1; D might be TRBD1 (6 bases). V shed 3 bases and J shed 8 bases, with 15 bases lying between them. The CDR3 consists of 14 residues. Germline V lookup: CDR1 SGDLS, CDR2 YYNGEE. For the CDR3, the DNA is TGTGCCAGCAGCGGGGGACAAAAAAGGGATGAGCAGTTCTTC. Its protein product is CASSGGQKRDEQFF.

This chain links TRBV29-1 with TRBJ2-2; TRBD2 matches at 13 bases. This CDR3 is built from 16 residues. Looked up from germline, CDR1 is SQVTM and CDR2 is ANQGSEA. Trimming removed 1 base from V and 7 bases from J; junction bases left unmatched: 6. This CDR3 is CSVEGGGLAGIGELFF. The CDR3 nucleotides are TGCAGCGTTGAAGGAGGGGGACTAGCGGGGATCGGGGAGCTGTTTTTT.